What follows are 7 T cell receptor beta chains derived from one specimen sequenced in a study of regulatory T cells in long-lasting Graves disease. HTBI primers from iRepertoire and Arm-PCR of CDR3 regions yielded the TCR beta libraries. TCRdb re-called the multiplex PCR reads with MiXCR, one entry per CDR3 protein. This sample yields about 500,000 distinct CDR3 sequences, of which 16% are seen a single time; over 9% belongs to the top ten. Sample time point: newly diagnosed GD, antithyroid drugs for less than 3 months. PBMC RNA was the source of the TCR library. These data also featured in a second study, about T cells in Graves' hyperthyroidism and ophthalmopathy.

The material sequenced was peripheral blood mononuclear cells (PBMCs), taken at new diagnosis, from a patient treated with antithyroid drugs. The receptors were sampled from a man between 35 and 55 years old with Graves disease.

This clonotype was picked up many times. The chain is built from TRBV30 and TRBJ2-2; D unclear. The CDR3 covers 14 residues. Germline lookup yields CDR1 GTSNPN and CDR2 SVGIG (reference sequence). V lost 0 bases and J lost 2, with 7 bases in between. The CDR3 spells CAWSVNDNTGELFF. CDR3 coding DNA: TGTGCCTGGAGTGTGAACGATAACACCGGGGAGCTGTTTTTT.

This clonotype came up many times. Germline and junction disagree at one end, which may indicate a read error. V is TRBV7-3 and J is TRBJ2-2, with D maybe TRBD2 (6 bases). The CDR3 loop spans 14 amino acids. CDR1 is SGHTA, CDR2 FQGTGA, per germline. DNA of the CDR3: TGTGCCAGCAGCCTAACTAGCTCTGGCGGGGAGCTGTTTTTT. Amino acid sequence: CASSLTSSGGELFF. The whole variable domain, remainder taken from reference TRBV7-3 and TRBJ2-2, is GAGVSQTPSNKVTEKGKYVELRCDPISGHTALYWYRQSLGQGPEFLIYFQGTGAADDSGLPNDRFFAVRPEGSVSTLKIQRTERGDSAVYLCASSLTSSGGELFFGEGSRLTVL.

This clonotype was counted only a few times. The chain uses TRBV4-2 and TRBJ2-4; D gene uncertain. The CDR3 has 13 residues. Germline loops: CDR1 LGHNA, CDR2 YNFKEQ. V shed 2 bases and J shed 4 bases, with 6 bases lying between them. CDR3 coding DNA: TGTGCCAGCAGCCAATTCTGGAAAAACATTCAGTACTTC. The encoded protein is CASSQFWKNIQYF.

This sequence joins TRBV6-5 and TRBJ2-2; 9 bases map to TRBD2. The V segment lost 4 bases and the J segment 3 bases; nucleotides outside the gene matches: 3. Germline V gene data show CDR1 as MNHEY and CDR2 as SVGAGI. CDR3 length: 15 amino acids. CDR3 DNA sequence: TGTGCCAGCAGTTTTACTAGCGGGCACACCGGGGAGCTGTTTTTT. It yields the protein CASSFTSGHTGELFF.

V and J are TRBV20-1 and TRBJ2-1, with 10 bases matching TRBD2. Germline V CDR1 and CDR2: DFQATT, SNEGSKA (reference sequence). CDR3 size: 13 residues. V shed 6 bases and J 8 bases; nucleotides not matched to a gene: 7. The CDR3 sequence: CSARSGRGDEQFF. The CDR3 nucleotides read TGCAGTGCCAGAAGCGGGAGGGGCGATGAGCAGTTCTTC.

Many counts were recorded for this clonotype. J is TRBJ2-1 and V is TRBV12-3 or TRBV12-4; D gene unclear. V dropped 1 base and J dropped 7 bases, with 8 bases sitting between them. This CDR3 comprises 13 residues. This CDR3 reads CASSLGVSNEQFF. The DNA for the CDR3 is TGTGCCAGCAGTTTAGGCGTGAGTAATGAGCAGTTCTTC.

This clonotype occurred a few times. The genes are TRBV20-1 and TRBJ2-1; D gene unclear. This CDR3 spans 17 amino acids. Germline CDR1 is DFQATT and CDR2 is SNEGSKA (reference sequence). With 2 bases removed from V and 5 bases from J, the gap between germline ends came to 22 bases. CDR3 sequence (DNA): TGCAGTGCTAGATCCATTTCCCCGGCTACCTCACACAATGAGCAGTTCTTC. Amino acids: CSARSISPATSHNEQFF.